The 22 T cell receptor beta chains listed next were all sequenced from one sample in a study of technical replicates of blood from a handful of donors. The repertoire was sequenced with immunoSEQ multiplex PCR; TCRdb's copy has only in-frame clones and lacks some. The table has around 57,000 clones, around 94% seen once; the top ten hold 0.22%. The sequenced sample was T cells isolated from PBMCs. The source is a human donor in good health.

This clone appeared a single time. This sequence joins TRBV14 and TRBJ1-2; D might be TRBD1 (5 bases). This CDR3 contains 15 residues. Germline values: CDR1 SGHDN, CDR2 FVKESK. V was shortened by 1 base and J by 4 bases, with 13 bases between the two germline ends. The CDR3 sequence is CASSQVGQGPYGYTF. The CDR3 DNA is TGTGCCAGCAGCCAAGTGGGCCAGGGTCCCTATGGCTACACCTTC.

This sequence joins TRBV18 and TRBJ2-7; 9 bases are a match to TRBD1. The CDR3 totals 15 residues. The trim removed 2 bases at V and 3 bases at J, leaving 5 bases unmatched. CDR1 is KGHSH, CDR2 LQKENI, per germline. The DNA of the CDR3 is TGTGCCAGCTCACCATATACGACAGGGGGCTACGAGCAGTACTTC. It is translated as CASSPYTTGGYEQYF.

This rearrangement joins TRBV14 to TRBJ2-1; 9 bases match TRBD1. Unmatched junction bases numbered 5, after V lost 3 bases and J lost 2 bases. The CDR3 is 16 amino acids. CDR1 is SGHDN, CDR2 FVKESK, per germline. CDR3 amino acids: CASSHVRDRAYNEQFF. The CDR3 nucleotides are TGTGCCAGCAGCCATGTCCGGGACAGGGCCTACAATGAGCAGTTCTTC.

The chain uses TRBV6-5 and TRBJ2-3; D may be TRBD2 (6 bases). Germline CDR1 MNHEY, CDR2 SVGAGI. The CDR3 is 15 amino acids. V lost 5 bases and J lost 3, with 15 bases in between. The CDR3 nucleotides are TGTGCCAGCAGTCCCTTAGCGGAGTTAACAGATACGCAGTATTTT. As protein: CASSPLAELTDTQYF.

The chain employs TRBV7-9 and TRBJ2-1; TRBD1 agrees at 9 bases. V shed 5 bases and J 7 bases; nucleotides not matched to a gene: 6. The CDR3 covers 14 residues. Per the germline V gene, CDR1 is SEHNR and CDR2 is FQNEAQ (reference sequence). The CDR3 region is CASSHGTGINEQFF. The CDR3 nucleotides read TGTGCCAGCAGCCACGGGACAGGGATAAATGAGCAGTTCTTC.

This rearrangement joins TRBV11-1 to TRBJ2-3; 12 bases are a match to TRBD2. This CDR3 is built from 16 residues. V gave up 3 bases and J gave up 6 bases; unmatched junction bases: 7. Germline V gene lookup returns CDR1 SGHAT and CDR2 FQDESV (reference sequence). CDR3 sequence reads: CASSFMTSGSPDTQYF. CDR3 nucleotides: TGTGCCAGCAGCTTCATGACTAGCGGGAGCCCTGATACGCAGTATTTT.

The rearrangement links TRBV18 to TRBJ1-1, with 9 bases that match TRBD1. V trimming: 0 bases; J trimming: 2 bases; junction bases outside the gene matches: 4. Germline assignment: CDR1 KGHSH and CDR2 LQKENI. The CDR3 extends over 16 amino acids. DNA of the CDR3: TGTGCCAGCTCACCACCGCCGGGACAGGGAAACACTGAAGCTTTCTTT. This codes for CASSPPPGQGNTEAFF.

V usage is TRBV28 and J usage is TRBJ1-2; 8 nucleotides align to TRBD1. The CDR3 is made up of 15 amino acids. Losses at the gene ends were 6 bases for V and 5 bases for J; bases not matched to a gene: 11. The germline gives CDR1 MDHEN, CDR2 SYDVKM. For the CDR3, the DNA is TGTGCCAGCAGGGGAGGACAGGGACCGGTGTATGGCTACACCTTC. This gives the protein CASRGGQGPVYGYTF.

The V call is TRBV5-4, the J call TRBJ2-1; 7 bases fit TRBD2. With 4 bases clipped from V and 12 bases from J, the junction kept 16 bases outside the gene matches. CDR3 length equals 15 residues. The germline V gene encodes CDR1 SGHNT and CDR2 YYREEE (reference sequence). The CDR3, as DNA: TGTGCCAGCAGCCAAGACGGGGGGACTTCCAGTGGGCAGTTCTTC. This sequence encodes CASSQDGGTSSGQFF.

Of note for this clone: The junction and the germline gene differ at one end; a read error may be behind it. The rearrangement links TRBV14 to TRBJ1-3; 7 nucleotides match TRBD1. CDR1 is SGHDN and CDR2 is FVKESK in the germline V gene. This CDR3 comprises 16 residues. The CDR3 protein is CATSPWVGGFGNTIYF. The DNA for the CDR3 is TGTGCCACCAGCCCCTGGGTAGGGGGCTTTGGAAACACCATATATTTT.

The chain recombines TRBV7-2 with TRBJ2-7; 11 bases align to TRBD2. Germline CDR1 and CDR2: SGHTA and FQGNSA. Trimming cost V 5 bases and J 4 bases; bases outside gene matches: 10. The CDR3 runs 16 residues. The CDR3 is CASSPPGLAASYEQYF. The DNA of the CDR3 is TGTGCCAGCAGCCCTCCGGGACTAGCGGCGTCTTACGAGCAGTACTTC.

The rearrangement joins TRBV7-9 to TRBJ2-3; D is uncertain. CDR3 length: 11 amino acids. V was cut by 3 bases and J by 5 bases, with 3 bases left in between. The V gene's germline CDR1 is SEHNR and CDR2 FQNEAQ (reference sequence). The CDR3 reads CASSFLDTQYF. CDR3 in DNA: TGTGCCAGCAGCTTCTTAGATACGCAGTATTTT. Full variable domain (rest looked up from reference TRBV7-9 and TRBJ2-3): DTGVSQNPRHKITKRGQNVTFRCDPISEHNRLYWYRQTLGQGPEFLTYFQNEAQLEKSRLLSDRFSAERPKGSFSTLEIQRTEQGDSAMYLCASSFLDTQYFGPGTRLTVL.

V gene TRBV11-2 combines with J gene TRBJ1-2; D not certain. The CDR3 loop spans 13 amino acids. Trimming pared 3 bases from V and 7 bases from J, leaving 12 bases between. Per germline, CDR1 SGHAT and CDR2 FQNNGV. The CDR3 nucleotides read TGTGCCAGCAGCTTCGCGGAATTAGCTGGCTACACCTTC. This sequence encodes CASSFAELAGYTF.

This chain links TRBV7-9 with TRBJ2-3; 7 bases are a match to TRBD2. Looked up from germline, CDR1 is SEHNR and CDR2 is FQNEAQ (reference sequence). This CDR3 has 12 residues. Trimming cost V 4 bases and J 6 bases; bases outside gene matches: 1. The CDR3 loop is CASSYGGDTQYF. In nucleotides, the CDR3 is TGTGCCAGCAGCTACGGGGGGGATACGCAGTATTTT.

This rearrangement joins TRBV28 to TRBJ1-2; D may be TRBD1 (5 bases). Germline loops: CDR1 MDHEN, CDR2 SYDVKM. This CDR3 has 15 amino acids. V lost 5 bases and J 2 bases, leaving 15 bases between the germline ends. CDR3 sequence reads: CASSPRGELNYGYTF. In DNA, the CDR3 is TGTGCCAGCAGTCCCCGGGGGGAGTTGAACTATGGCTACACCTTC.

The CDR3 DNA reads TGTGCCAGCAGTTTATGGGAGGCAAGCACAGATACGCAGTATTTT. It codes for CASSLWEASTDTQYF. The chain links TRBV28 to TRBJ2-3, with D maybe TRBD2 (5 bases). There are 15 residues in the CDR3. Looked up from germline, CDR1 is MDHEN and CDR2 is SYDVKM. Trimming shortened V by 0 bases and J by 0 bases, and 7 bases separated the two germline ends.

The chain has TRBV11-3 and TRBJ2-1; D unclear. V dropped 2 bases and J dropped 7 bases, with 9 bases sitting between them. Per the germline V gene, CDR1 is SGHNT and CDR2 is YENEEA. This CDR3 is built from 13 residues. CDR3 in amino acids: CASSLPLSNEQFF. The CDR3 DNA reads TGTGCCAGCAGCTTACCCCTGTCTAATGAGCAGTTCTTC.

The chain uses TRBV7-9 and TRBJ2-1; 11 bases line up with TRBD2. This CDR3 contains 15 residues. Germline V gives CDR1 SEHNR, CDR2 FQNEAQ (reference sequence). J lost 7 bases, V lost 5 bases, and 7 bases had no gene match. The CDR3 reads CASSPPGLAGNEQFF. For the CDR3, the DNA is TGTGCCAGCAGCCCCCCCGGACTAGCGGGTAATGAGCAGTTCTTC.

This clone was seen only once. CDR3 coding DNA: TGCGCCAGCAGCTTGGCCCTAGCGGGCTCCTACAATGAGCAGTTCTTC. The encoded protein is CASSLALAGSYNEQFF. The chain has TRBV5-1 and TRBJ2-1, with 8 positions matching TRBD2. Looked up from germline, CDR1 is SGHRS and CDR2 is YFSETQ. CDR3 length: 16 residues. The trim removed 0 bases at V and 0 bases at J, leaving 2 bases unmatched.

This chain links TRBV18 with TRBJ1-5; unclear D gene. Germline CDR1 and CDR2: KGHSH and LQKENI. The CDR3 is 13 residues long. Deletions cut 5 bases from V and 0 bases from J, with 5 bases between. This CDR3 is CASSAGSNQPQHF. In DNA, the CDR3 is TGTGCCAGCTCAGCAGGTAGCAATCAGCCCCAGCATTTT.

V is TRBV7-2 and J is TRBJ2-1; 7 bases map to TRBD2. The germline V gene has CDR1 SGHTA and CDR2 FQGNSA. This CDR3 has 16 residues. The V gene end was trimmed by 2 bases and the J gene end by 5 bases; junction bases not matched to a gene: 9. CDR3 in DNA: TGTGCCAGCAGCTTACCCGTCCTCGCGGGGGACAATGAGCAGTTCTTC. Its protein is CASSLPVLAGDNEQFF.

The rearrangement uses TRBV6-6 and TRBJ2-1, with 9 bases that match TRBD2. The junction had 17 bases not matched to a gene; V was cut back by 8 bases and J by 9 bases. Germline CDR1 is MNHNY and CDR2 is SVGAGI (reference sequence). The CDR3 covers 16 residues. CDR3: CASRAGGSLFYSEQFF. The CDR3 DNA reads TGTGCCAGCCGTGCGGGAGGGTCTCTCTTTTATAGTGAGCAGTTCTTC.